The 29 T cell receptor beta chains below all came from one sample that was sequenced in a study of blood T cell repertoires in COVID-19. TCRdb keeps only in-frame clones here, not all; method: immunoSEQ multiplex PCR. The sample holds 150,000 to 200,000 clones, over 85% seen once. Sequenced: peripheral blood. These receptors were obtained from a woman between 45 and 60 years old with acute or convalescent COVID-19.

This chain connects TRBV28 to TRBJ1-5, with D possibly being TRBD1 (6 bases). There are 14 residues in the CDR3. Trimming shortened V by 3 bases and J by 7 bases, and 13 bases separated the two germline ends. Germline lookup yields CDR1 MDHEN and CDR2 SYDVKM. In DNA, the CDR3 is TGTGCCAGCAGTTTGCCACGGGGGGCCCAGCCCCAGCATTTT. It translates to CASSLPRGAQPQHF.

The gene calls are TRBV2 and TRBJ1-1; D perhaps matches TRBD1 (6 bases). Germline V lookup: CDR1 SNHLY, CDR2 FYNNEI. The CDR3 is made up of 13 amino acids. Between the trimmed V and J ends, which lost 6 bases and 7 bases, there was a span of 15 bases. DNA for the CDR3: TGTGCCAGCAGCTCAACAGGGTTTGGTGAAGCTTTCTTT. Translating gives CASSSTGFGEAFF. The entire variable domain, with the rest obtained from reference TRBV2 and TRBJ1-1, is as follows: EPEVTQTPSHQVTQMGQEVILRCVPISNHLYFYWYRQILGQKVEFLVSFYNNEISEKSEIFDDQFSVERPDGSNFTLKIRSTKLEDSAMYFCASSSTGFGEAFFGQGTRLTVV.

Details on this clone: A read error may account for a junction end that differs from germline. The chain recombines TRBV7-9 with TRBJ1-6; 8 bases are a match to TRBD1. The V gene's germline CDR1 is SEHNR and CDR2 FQNEAQ (reference sequence). The CDR3 is 15 residues long. CDR3 loop: CASSLADRANSPLHF. CDR3 DNA sequence: TGTGCCAGCAGCCTAGCGGACAGGGCTAATTCACCCCTCCACTTT.

This sequence joins TRBV6-6 and TRBJ2-5, with a possible D match to TRBD1 (6 bases). Between the trimmed V and J ends, which lost 6 bases and 5 bases, there was a span of 16 bases. The germline gives CDR1 MNHNY, CDR2 SVGAGI (reference sequence). The CDR3 extends over 14 amino acids. CDR3 nucleotides: TGTGCCAGCAGCCTTCTTACAGGGTCCGAGACCCAGTACTTC. This gives the protein CASSLLTGSETQYF.

The J gene is TRBJ1-2, the V gene TRBV19, with unresolved D. The V end lost 7 bases, the J end lost 1 base, and 10 bases lay between the germline ends. Germline V gene sequence: CDR1 LNHDA, CDR2 SQIVND (reference sequence). This CDR3 contains 13 residues. The CDR3 DNA reads TGTGCCAGTACCCCGAGCCTTAACTATGGCTACACCTTC. Its translation is CASTPSLNYGYTF.

This chain joins TRBV6-6 and TRBJ1-5, with a possible D match to TRBD1 (5 bases). V gave up 7 bases and J gave up 0 bases, with 10 bases separating them. Looked up from germline, CDR1 is MNHNY and CDR2 is SVGAGI (reference sequence). The length of the CDR3 is 14 residues. The CDR3 DNA sequence: TGTGCCAGCAATATAGGGGTTAGCAATCAGCCCCAGCATTTT. Amino acids: CASNIGVSNQPQHF.

The chain combines TRBV9 with TRBJ1-1, with 7 bases identical to TRBD1. CDR1 SGDLS and CDR2 YYNGEE come from the germline V gene. This CDR3 spans 14 amino acids. The V segment lost 3 bases and the J segment 6 bases; nucleotides outside the gene matches: 8. The CDR3 DNA reads TGTGCCAGCAGCGCCCAGACAGGGCTCCCTGAAGCTTTCTTT. Residues: CASSAQTGLPEAFF. Looking up the rest from reference TRBV9 and TRBJ1-1 gives the full variable domain: DSGVTQTPKHLITATGQRVTLRCSPRSGDLSVYWYQQSLDQGLQFLIQYYNGEERAKGNILERFSAQQFPDLHSELNLSSLELGDSALYFCASSAQTGLPEAFFGQGTRLTVV.

The V call is TRBV7-2, the J call TRBJ1-3, with TRBD1 as a possible D gene (5 bases). This CDR3 has 14 residues. Germline CDR1 and CDR2: SGHTA and FQGNSA. Trimming took 5 bases from V and 4 from J, leaving 12 bases between them. The CDR3 coding sequence is TGTGCCAGCAGCGCCTCCAGGGTCGGAAACACCATATATTTT. This gives the protein CASSASRVGNTIYF.

This rearrangement joins TRBV5-4 to TRBJ2-5; 15 positions match TRBD2. This CDR3 has 17 residues. Germline values: CDR1 SGHNT, CDR2 YYREEE (reference sequence). Germline trimming cut 1 base from V and 2 bases from J; bases unmatched to any gene: 3. CDR3 sequence (DNA): TGTGCCAGCAGCTTGCTGGGGACTAGCGGGGGGCAAGAGACCCAGTACTTC. Translation gives CASSLLGTSGGQETQYF.

This clone appeared once. This sequence joins TRBV23-1 and TRBJ1-2, with TRBD1 identical over 7 bases. TRBV23-1 is an open reading frame whose function is uncertain. V trimming: 11 bases; J trimming: 10 bases; junction bases outside the gene matches: 13. The CDR3 runs to 12 residues. The chain's CDR3 is CADSTGEGAYTF. Written as DNA, the CDR3 is TGCGCCGACTCAACAGGGGAAGGGGCCTACACCTTC.

This chain links TRBV7-8 with TRBJ2-3; 9 bases are shared with TRBD2. The V segment lost 5 bases and the J segment 2 bases; nucleotides outside the gene matches: 14. Germline lookup yields CDR1 SGHVS and CDR2 FQNEAQ. The CDR3 length is 18 residues. CDR3 loop: CASSNPQRGAPPTDTQYF. As DNA, the CDR3 is TGTGCCAGCAGCAACCCTCAGCGGGGGGCCCCCCCCACAGATACGCAGTATTTT.

V and J are TRBV5-6 and TRBJ2-2, with 9 nucleotides matching TRBD1. The CDR3 sequence is 16 residues long. The trim removed 3 bases at V and 5 bases at J, leaving 8 bases unmatched. Per germline, CDR1 SGHDT and CDR2 YYEEEE. The CDR3 DNA reads TGTGCCAGCAGCTACCGGGACAGGGTAGTAACCGGGGAGCTGTTTTTT. It yields the protein CASSYRDRVVTGELFF. Looking up the rest from reference TRBV5-6 and TRBJ2-2 gives the full variable domain: DAGVTQSPTHLIKTRGQQVTLRCSPKSGHDTVSWYQQALGQGPQFIFQYYEEEERQRGNFPDRFSGHQFPNYSSELNVNALLLGDSALYLCASSYRDRVVTGELFFGEGSRLTVL.

The CDR3 nucleotides read TGTGCCAGCAGCTCGGACAGGGGGGGCTATGGCTACACCTTC. It codes for CASSSDRGGYGYTF. This sequence joins TRBV5-6 and TRBJ1-2, with 10 bases fitting TRBD1. V was clipped by 3 bases and J by 4 bases; unmatched bases: 3. Germline lookup yields CDR1 SGHDT and CDR2 YYEEEE. The CDR3 covers 14 residues.

The CDR3 nucleotides read TGCGCCAGCAGTGCCAGGGGCACGGTTGAAGCTTTCTTT. Translating it yields CASSARGTVEAFF. The chain has TRBV10-1 and TRBJ1-1, with a possible D match to TRBD1 (6 bases). The germline CDR1 and CDR2 sequences are WNHNN and SYGVQD (reference sequence). This CDR3 region has 13 residues. The V end lost 4 bases, the J end lost 7 bases, and 13 bases lay between the germline ends.

This chain joins TRBV28 and TRBJ1-1, with D possibly being TRBD1 (5 bases). Trimming cost V 3 bases and J 6 bases, with 11 bases left between them. Germline lookup yields CDR1 MDHEN and CDR2 SYDVKM. The CDR3 length is 13 residues. The CDR3 loop is CASSLTRQPEAFF. The CDR3 nucleotides read TGTGCCAGCAGTTTGACCCGACAGCCTGAAGCTTTCTTT.

The J gene is TRBJ1-3, the V gene TRBV4-3; D possibly corresponds to TRBD1 (5 bases). This CDR3 has 14 amino acids. Germline V lookup: CDR1 LGHNA, CDR2 YSLEER. The ends were cut back, 0 bases at V and 4 bases at J, with 7 bases in the middle. This CDR3 reads CASSQDRGGNTIYF. Written as DNA, the CDR3 is TGCGCCAGCAGCCAAGATCGGGGGGGAAACACCATATATTTT.

V is TRBV7-9 and J is TRBJ1-1; 7 bases fit TRBD1. Germline loops: CDR1 SEHNR, CDR2 FQNEAQ (reference sequence). Unmatched junction bases numbered 11, after V lost 5 bases and J lost 5 bases. CDR3 size: 15 residues. The CDR3 loop is CASSPKEGGRTEAFF. The CDR3 DNA reads TGTGCCAGCAGCCCCAAAGAAGGGGGCAGGACTGAAGCTTTCTTT.

The chain recombines TRBV5-6 with TRBJ2-7; 7 nucleotides align to TRBD1. CDR3 size: 13 residues. Germline trimming cut 3 bases from V and 3 bases from J; bases unmatched to any gene: 3. Per germline, CDR1 SGHDT and CDR2 YYEEEE. In nucleotides, the CDR3 is TGTGCCAGCAGCTCCGGACAGGACTACGAGCAGTACTTC. It codes for CASSSGQDYEQYF.

The gene calls are TRBV4-2 and TRBJ1-1, with TRBD1 as a possible D gene (5 bases). Looked up from germline, CDR1 is LGHNA and CDR2 is YNFKEQ. This CDR3 comprises 11 residues. V lost 6 bases, J lost 8 bases, and 10 bases lay in between. CDR3 sequence reads: CASSGAQEAFF. The CDR3 nucleotides are TGTGCCAGCAGTGGGGCACAAGAAGCTTTCTTT.

The chain joins TRBV18 to TRBJ1-1, with D uncertain. In germline, CDR1 is KGHSH, CDR2 LQKENI. With 5 bases removed from V and 4 bases from J, the gap between germline ends came to 5 bases. The length of the CDR3 is 11 residues. CDR3 protein: CASSSSTEAFF. The CDR3 DNA follows: TGTGCCAGCTCATCCTCCACTGAAGCTTTCTTT.

V is TRBV6-2 or TRBV6-3 and J is TRBJ2-7; 7 bases are shared with TRBD1. This CDR3 has 15 residues. Germline CDR1 is MNHEY and CDR2 is SVGEGT. The trim removed 4 bases at V and 1 base at J, leaving 7 bases unmatched. CDR3 in amino acids: CASSFTGDPSYEQYF. DNA of the CDR3: TGTGCCAGCAGTTTTACAGGGGACCCGTCCTACGAGCAGTACTTC.

The rearrangement uses TRBV12-3 or TRBV12-4 and TRBJ1-6; D is undetermined. Trimming cost V 3 bases and J 11 bases, with 11 bases left between them. This CDR3 region has 13 residues. The CDR3 coding sequence is TGTGCCAGCAGTTTCCCGGGTAGCGCACCCCTCCACTTT. This translates into CASSFPGSAPLHF.

The V and J genes are TRBV28 and TRBJ1-6; D not certain. Per the germline V gene, CDR1 is MDHEN and CDR2 is SYDVKM. Between the trimmed V and J ends, which lost 3 bases and 0 bases, there was a span of 9 bases. The CDR3 is 16 residues long. The CDR3 loop is CASSFWLSSYNSPLHF. CDR3 nucleotides: TGTGCCAGCAGTTTTTGGTTGAGCTCCTATAATTCACCCCTCCACTTT. Based on the CDR3 plus reference TRBV28 and TRBJ1-6, the full variable domain is DVKVTQSSRYLVKRTGEKVFLECVQDMDHENMFWYRQDPGLGLRLIYFSYDVKMKEKGDIPEGYSVSREKKERFSLILESASTNQTSMYLCASSFWLSSYNSPLHFGNGTRLTVT.

The chain joins TRBV9 to TRBJ2-1; 13 bases map to TRBD2. The V segment lost 3 bases and the J segment 4 bases; nucleotides outside the gene matches: 13. Germline-derived CDR1 and CDR2 are SGDLS and YYNGEE. This CDR3 comprises 19 residues. This CDR3 is CASSAILTSGRISYNEQFF. CDR3 DNA: TGTGCCAGCAGCGCAATCCTGACTAGCGGGAGGATATCGTACAATGAGCAGTTCTTC.

This clone was recorded only once. The chain uses TRBV7-9 and TRBJ2-3; D is unresolved. V was cut by 4 bases and J by 0 bases, with 8 bases left in between. The CDR3 is made up of 14 amino acids. The V gene's germline CDR1 is SEHNR and CDR2 FQNEAQ (reference sequence). The CDR3 here is CASSSSLSTDTQYF. The CDR3, as DNA: TGTGCCAGCAGCTCTTCTCTTAGCACAGATACGCAGTATTTT.

The V and J genes are TRBV6-5 and TRBJ2-7, with a possible D match to TRBD2 (6 bases). This CDR3 has 12 amino acids. Trimming shortened V by 6 bases and J by 3 bases, and 9 bases separated the two germline ends. Germline-derived CDR1 and CDR2 are MNHEY and SVGAGI. CDR3 amino acids: CASSLSGYEQYF. In DNA form, the CDR3 reads TGTGCCAGCAGCCTTAGCGGCTACGAGCAGTACTTC.

This clone appeared once. The CDR3 nucleotides read TGTGCCTGGAGCAACGGGGGACCCGGGGAGCTGTTTTTT. This translates into CAWSNGGPGELFF. The chain combines TRBV30 with TRBJ2-2; possibly TRBD2 for D (6 bases). CDR3 length: 13 residues. The germline V and J ends were trimmed by 3 bases and 6 bases, with 11 bases remaining between them. CDR1 is GTSNPN and CDR2 is SVGIG in the germline V gene (reference sequence).

The chain uses TRBV7-9 and TRBJ2-7; 9 nucleotides match TRBD1. Germline trimming cut 1 base from V and 3 bases from J; bases unmatched to any gene: 7. Germline CDR1 reads SEHNR; CDR2 reads FQNEAQ (reference sequence). There are 16 residues in the CDR3. CDR3 protein: CASSLGTGAKDYEQYF. For the CDR3, the DNA is TGTGCCAGCAGCTTAGGGACAGGGGCGAAAGACTACGAGCAGTACTTC. Full variable domain (rest looked up from reference TRBV7-9 and TRBJ2-7): DTGVSQNPRHKITKRGQNVTFRCDPISEHNRLYWYRQTLGQGPEFLTYFQNEAQLEKSRLLSDRFSAERPKGSFSTLEIQRTEQGDSAMYLCASSLGTGAKDYEQYFGPGTRLTVT.

The rearrangement joins TRBV15 to TRBJ2-2, with a weak D call TRBD1 (5 bases). The germline gives CDR1 LNHNV, CDR2 YYDKDF (reference sequence). CDR3 size: 17 residues. Trimming shortened V by 0 bases and J by 5 bases, and 16 bases separated the two germline ends. In nucleotides, the CDR3 is TGTGCCACCAGCAGAGATGCGGCAGGGTCGAGGACCGGGGAGCTGTTTTTT. It encodes CATSRDAAGSRTGELFF.